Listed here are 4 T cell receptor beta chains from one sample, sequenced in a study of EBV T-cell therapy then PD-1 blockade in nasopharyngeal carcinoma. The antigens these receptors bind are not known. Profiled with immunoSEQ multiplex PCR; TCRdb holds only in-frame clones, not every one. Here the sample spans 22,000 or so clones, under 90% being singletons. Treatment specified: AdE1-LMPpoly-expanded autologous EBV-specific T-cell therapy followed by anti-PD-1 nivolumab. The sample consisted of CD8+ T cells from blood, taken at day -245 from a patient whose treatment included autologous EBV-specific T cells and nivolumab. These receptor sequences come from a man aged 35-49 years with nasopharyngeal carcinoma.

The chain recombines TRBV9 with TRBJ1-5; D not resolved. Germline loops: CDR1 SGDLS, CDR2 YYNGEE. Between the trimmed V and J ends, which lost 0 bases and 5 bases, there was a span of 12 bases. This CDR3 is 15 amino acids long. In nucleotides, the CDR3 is TGTGCCAGCAGCGTAGAACCCCTCGACCATCAGCCCCAGCATTTT. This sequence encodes CASSVEPLDHQPQHF.

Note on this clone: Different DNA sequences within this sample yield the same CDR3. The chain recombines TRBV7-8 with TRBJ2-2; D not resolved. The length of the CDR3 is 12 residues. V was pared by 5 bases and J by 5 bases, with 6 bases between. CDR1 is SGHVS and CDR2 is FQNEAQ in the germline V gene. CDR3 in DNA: TGTGCCAGCAGCCCCTCGACCGGGGAGCTGTTTTTT. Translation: CASSPSTGELFF. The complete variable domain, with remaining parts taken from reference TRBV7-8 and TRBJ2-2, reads GAGVSQSPRYKVAKRGQDVALRCDPISGHVSLFWYQQALGQGPEFLTYFQNEAQLDKSGLPSDRFFAERPEGSVSTLKIQRTQQEDSAVYLCASSPSTGELFFGEGSRLTVL.

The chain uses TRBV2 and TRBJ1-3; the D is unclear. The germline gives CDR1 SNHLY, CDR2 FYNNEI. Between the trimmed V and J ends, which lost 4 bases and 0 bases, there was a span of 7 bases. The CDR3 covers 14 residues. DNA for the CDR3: TGTGCCAGCAGTGTACAGCTCTCTGGAAACACCATATATTTT. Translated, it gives CASSVQLSGNTIYF.

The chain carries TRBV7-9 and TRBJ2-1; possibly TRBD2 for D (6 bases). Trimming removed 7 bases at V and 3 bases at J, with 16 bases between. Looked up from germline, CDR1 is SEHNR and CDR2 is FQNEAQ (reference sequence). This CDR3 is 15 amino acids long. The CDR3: CASIWLGGNYNEQFF. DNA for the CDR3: TGTGCCAGCATCTGGCTGGGGGGTAACTACAATGAGCAGTTCTTC. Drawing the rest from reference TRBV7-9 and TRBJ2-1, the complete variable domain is DTGVSQNPRHKITKRGQNVTFRCDPISEHNRLYWYRQTLGQGPEFLTYFQNEAQLEKSRLLSDRFSAERPKGSFSTLEIQRTEQGDSAMYLCASIWLGGNYNEQFFGPGTRLTVL.